The 27 T cell receptor beta chains reported below all come from one sample, sequenced in a study of blood T cell repertoires in COVID-19. Only in-frame clones appear in the TCRdb table, and some are missing; sequencing was by immunoSEQ multiplex PCR. The table shows roughly 250,000 clones, with about four fifths occurring only once. The specimen was peripheral blood. Every receptor here comes from a man aged 50 to 60 with acute or convalescent COVID-19.

This chain uses TRBV19 with TRBJ1-2; a possible D gene is TRBD1 (5 bases). This CDR3 is 13 amino acids long. V was trimmed by 3 bases and J by 3 bases, leaving 8 bases between them. Germline V gene lookup returns CDR1 LNHDA and CDR2 SQIVND (reference sequence). DNA of the CDR3: TGTGCCAGTAGTATTGGCAGGGACTATGGCTACACCTTC. Its protein is CASSIGRDYGYTF.

The V and J genes are TRBV29-1 and TRBJ1-3, with D possibly TRBD1 on 6 matching bases. The CDR3 runs to 13 residues. CDR1 SQVTM and CDR2 ANQGSEA come from the germline V gene. Trimming pared 5 bases from V and 0 bases from J, leaving 8 bases between. CDR3 DNA sequence: TGCAGCGTTTCACAGGGCTCTGGAAACACCATATATTTT. Translated, it gives CSVSQGSGNTIYF. Drawing the rest from reference TRBV29-1 and TRBJ1-3, the complete variable domain is SAVISQKPSRDICQRGTSLTIQCQVDSQVTMMFWYRQQPGQSLTLIATANQGSEATYESGFVIDKFPISRPNLTFSTLTVSNMSPEDSSIYLCSVSQGSGNTIYFGEGSWLTVV.

V gene TRBV9 combines with J gene TRBJ2-3; possible D gene TRBD1, 6 bases. V lost 2 bases, J lost 0 bases, and 19 bases lay in between. This CDR3 is 18 amino acids long. Germline CDR1 is SGDLS and CDR2 is YYNGEE. The DNA for the CDR3 is TGTGCCAGCAGCGTCGTATCCGGGGACACCTTTAGCACAGATACGCAGTATTTT. It codes for CASSVVSGDTFSTDTQYF.

This clone appeared a single time. The chain links TRBV6-5 to TRBJ1-4, with D possibly matching TRBD1 (6 bases). Trimming removed 7 bases from V and 3 bases from J, with 15 bases in between. This CDR3 spans 15 amino acids. CDR1 MNHEY and CDR2 SVGAGI come from the germline V gene. CDR3 in DNA: TGTGCCAGCACATTTCAACAGGGTCCTAATGAAAAACTGTTTTTT. As protein: CASTFQQGPNEKLFF.

This clone was seen once. This sequence joins TRBV18 and TRBJ1-1, with TRBD1 matching 7 bases. The junction had 1 base not matched to a gene; V was cut back by 3 bases and J by 0 bases. The CDR3 is 14 residues long. CDR1 and CDR2 from the germline V gene are KGHSH and LQKENI. CDR3: CASSPTGLNTEAFF. CDR3 in DNA: TGTGCCAGCTCACCGACAGGGCTGAACACTGAAGCTTTCTTT.

The chain has TRBV20-1 and TRBJ2-7; TRBD2 is a possible D gene (5 bases). V lost 3 bases, J lost 0 bases, and 12 bases lay in between. Germline values: CDR1 DFQATT, CDR2 SNEGSKA (reference sequence). This CDR3 is 14 amino acids long. In DNA, the CDR3 is TGCAGTGCTAGTGCGTTAGCGAGCTCCTACGAGCAGTACTTC. Its translation: CSASALASSYEQYF.

The rearrangement links TRBV19 to TRBJ1-1; D is perhaps TRBD1 (6 bases). This CDR3 region has 14 residues. Germline lookup yields CDR1 LNHDA and CDR2 SQIVND (reference sequence). V shed 4 bases and J shed 4 bases, with 13 bases lying between them. CDR3 amino acids: CASSRKQGGTEAFF. CDR3 coding DNA: TGTGCCAGTAGTAGGAAACAGGGTGGCACTGAAGCTTTCTTT. Full variable domain (missing parts from reference TRBV19 and TRBJ1-1): DGGITQSPKYLFRKEGQNVTLSCEQNLNHDAMYWYRQDPGQGLRLIYYSQIVNDFQKGDIAEGYSVSREKKESFPLTVTSAQKNPTAFYLCASSRKQGGTEAFFGQGTRLTVV.

V is TRBV19 and J is TRBJ1-1, with D tentatively TRBD1 (5 bases). Germline V gene lookup returns CDR1 LNHDA and CDR2 SQIVND (reference sequence). The CDR3 sequence is 12 residues long. Between the trimmed V and J ends, which lost 6 bases and 7 bases, there was a span of 12 bases. The CDR3 DNA is TGTGCCAGTAGATGGGGCCTTGGTGAAGCTTTCTTT. Translation gives CASRWGLGEAFF.

This rearrangement joins TRBV7-8 to TRBJ2-3; no clear D gene. V was pared by 3 bases and J by 1 base, with 11 bases between. CDR1 is SGHVS and CDR2 is FQNEAQ in the germline V gene. There are 15 residues in the CDR3. The CDR3 nucleotides are TGTGCCAGCAGCTTGGCGGAGACCCGCACAGATACGCAGTATTTT. It yields the protein CASSLAETRTDTQYF.

The genes are TRBV3-1 (or the pseudogene TRBV3-2) and TRBJ2-3; 9 bases are a match to TRBD1. This CDR3 is built from 16 residues. Trimming cost V 2 bases and J 0 bases; bases outside gene matches: 3. Germline CDR1 is LGHDT and CDR2 is YNNKEL (reference sequence). The CDR3 sequence is CASSQWGQGSTDTQYF. The CDR3 nucleotides read TGTGCCAGCAGCCAATGGGGACAGGGCAGCACAGATACGCAGTATTTT.

This chain joins TRBV7-8 and TRBJ1-2; 7 bases line up with TRBD1. In germline, CDR1 is SGHVS, CDR2 FQNEAQ. CDR3 length: 14 residues. Trimming took 6 bases from V and 0 from J; bases not matched to a gene: 4. CDR3 nucleotides: TGTGCCAGCAGTGGGACAGTTCCTAACTATGGCTACACCTTC. Its protein is CASSGTVPNYGYTF.

This chain uses TRBV7-6 with TRBJ2-5, with 13 bases identical to TRBD2. This CDR3 is built from 18 residues. Germline trimming cut 5 bases from V and 1 base from J; bases unmatched to any gene: 10. CDR1 and CDR2 (germline): SGHVS, FNYEAQ. CDR3 amino acids: CASSGWTSGRQGQETQYF. The CDR3 DNA reads TGTGCCAGCAGCGGGTGGACTAGCGGGAGACAGGGCCAAGAGACCCAGTACTTC.

This clone was counted only a few times. This chain connects TRBV2 to TRBJ1-2, with D maybe TRBD1 (5 bases). The CDR3 totals 17 residues. The germline V gene has CDR1 SNHLY and CDR2 FYNNEI. The V gene lost 1 base and the J gene lost 0 bases, with 15 bases spanning the gap. In nucleotides, the CDR3 is TGTGCCAGCAGTGAAGAGTTGTATGGACAAACTAACTATGGCTACACCTTC. Its protein is CASSEELYGQTNYGYTF.

This clone has a single count. J is TRBJ2-3 and V is TRBV14; 9 bases fit TRBD2. The CDR3 has 17 residues. Germline loops: CDR1 SGHDN, CDR2 FVKESK. V lost 1 base and J lost 2; bases outside the gene matches: 7. The CDR3, as DNA: TGTGCCAGCAGCCAAGGTCCTTCTAGCGGGACCACAGATACGCAGTATTTT. Translation gives CASSQGPSSGTTDTQYF.

The V gene is TRBV10-3, the J gene TRBJ2-7; possible D gene TRBD2, 6 bases. Trimming shortened V by 6 bases and J by 6 bases, and 24 bases separated the two germline ends. CDR1 is ENHRY and CDR2 is SYGVKD in the germline V gene. CDR3 length equals 16 residues. This CDR3 reads CAIRRSETSLLLEQYF. DNA of the CDR3: TGTGCCATCAGGAGGAGCGAGACTAGTTTACTCCTCGAGCAGTACTTC.

The CDR3 reads CASSFLLAGGPKETQYF. The CDR3 DNA reads as TGTGCCAGCAGTTTTTTGCTAGCGGGGGGGCCAAAAGAGACCCAGTACTTC. The V and J genes are TRBV27 and TRBJ2-5; TRBD2 aligns across 12 bases. V dropped 3 bases and J dropped 3; count of bases not matched to a gene: 8. Germline values: CDR1 MNHEY, CDR2 SMNVEV (reference sequence). The CDR3 runs to 17 residues.

V and J are TRBV10-1 and TRBJ2-7; 8 positions match TRBD1. CDR3 size: 17 residues. V dropped 0 bases and J dropped 3; count of bases not matched to a gene: 10. Germline CDR1 reads WNHNN; CDR2 reads SYGVQD (reference sequence). CDR3 region: CASSESMAGTGDYEQYF. Here the CDR3 DNA reads TGCGCCAGCAGTGAGTCGATGGCCGGGACAGGAGACTACGAGCAGTACTTC.

The gene calls are TRBV6-4 and TRBJ2-2; 10 bases align to TRBD2. The J segment lost 3 bases and the V segment lost 4 bases, leaving 8 bases of the junction unmatched. Germline CDR1 and CDR2: MRHNA and SNTAGT. CDR3 length: 17 amino acids. The CDR3 sequence is CASSATGTSADTGELFF. The DNA for the CDR3 is TGTGCCAGCAGTGCCACCGGGACTAGCGCCGACACCGGGGAGCTGTTTTTT.

The chain's CDR3 is CASGLERSEQFF. The CDR3 bases are TGTGCCAGCGGCCTGGAGCGGTCTGAGCAGTTCTTC. The rearrangement links TRBV11-3 to TRBJ2-1; D may be TRBD2 (5 bases). The CDR3 has 12 residues. V was shortened by 8 bases and J by 9 bases, with 14 bases between the two germline ends. Germline V gene sequence: CDR1 SGHNT, CDR2 YENEEA.

CDR3: CASGLVLGTGSTYEQYF. CDR3 sequence (DNA): TGTGCTAGTGGTTTGGTACTGGGGACAGGTTCGACCTACGAGCAGTACTTC. The rearrangement links TRBV12-5 to TRBJ2-7, with 8 bases matching TRBD1. J was trimmed by 2 bases and V by 0 bases; bases with no gene match: 9. Germline CDR1 reads LGHNT; CDR2 reads FRNRAP. The CDR3 sequence is 17 residues long.

The chain couples TRBV30 to TRBJ1-2, with TRBD1 matching 8 bases. This CDR3 has 13 residues. The junction had 5 bases not matched to a gene; V was cut back by 2 bases and J by 6 bases. CDR1 GTSNPN and CDR2 SVGIG come from the germline V gene (reference sequence). The DNA of the CDR3 is TGTGCCTGGAGTTTTACAGGGGGGAATGGCTACACCTTC. Translated: CAWSFTGGNGYTF.

Comment on this clone: One end of the junction fails to match germline, which may point to a read error. Different DNA sequences within this sample yield the same CDR3. The V and J genes are TRBV11-2 and TRBJ2-7, with TRBD2 identical over 7 bases. The CDR3 has 15 residues. From germline, CDR1 is SGHAT and CDR2 FQNNGV. CDR3 DNA sequence: TGTGCCAGCAGCTTAGAAGCGGGACCTAAGTACGAGCAGTACTTT. Protein product: CASSLEAGPKYEQYF.

This rearrangement joins TRBV6-1 to TRBJ1-1; TRBD1 matches at 11 bases. The CDR3 length is 17 residues. The V and J ends lost 2 bases and 1 base, in that order; junction bases with no gene match: 6. Germline-derived CDR1 and CDR2 are MNHNS and SASEGT. CDR3: CASSELGQGVWNTEAFF. The CDR3 DNA reads TGTGCCAGCAGTGAATTGGGACAGGGGGTCTGGAACACTGAAGCTTTCTTT.

This chain joins TRBV7-6 and TRBJ2-7, with 14 nucleotides matching TRBD2. The V segment lost 4 bases and the J segment 0 bases; nucleotides outside the gene matches: 8. This CDR3 is built from 18 residues. CDR1 and CDR2 from the germline V gene are SGHVS and FNYEAQ. The CDR3 protein is CASSSSGLAGVNSYEQYF. The CDR3 DNA reads as TGTGCCAGCAGCTCTTCGGGACTAGCGGGAGTCAACTCCTACGAGCAGTACTTC.

The rearrangement joins TRBV5-1 to TRBJ2-7; 12 positions match TRBD1. V lost 4 bases and J lost 5; bases outside the gene matches: 7. The CDR3 extends over 15 amino acids. Germline loops: CDR1 SGHRS, CDR2 YFSETQ. The CDR3 DNA is TGCGCCAGCAGCGAAACCGGGACAGGGGGCCACGAGCAGTACTTC. Protein: CASSETGTGGHEQYF.

This chain uses TRBV24-1 with TRBJ2-3; D possibly corresponds to TRBD2 (6 bases). V lost 4 bases and J 6 bases, leaving 16 bases between the germline ends. Germline values: CDR1 KGHDR, CDR2 SFDVKD. The CDR3 totals 15 residues. The CDR3 DNA follows: TGTGCCACCAGTGACGAAAGGCGGGGTAAGGATACGCAGTATTTT. Translation: CATSDERRGKDTQYF.

The chain recombines TRBV19 with TRBJ1-2, with D unclear. Trimming stripped 6 bases from V and 4 bases from J, with 15 bases between. CDR3 length equals 14 residues. The germline V gene encodes CDR1 LNHDA and CDR2 SQIVND (reference sequence). Written as DNA, the CDR3 is TGTGCCAGTAGATTGGACTTGGCCGCCTATGGCTACACCTTC. Translating gives CASRLDLAAYGYTF.